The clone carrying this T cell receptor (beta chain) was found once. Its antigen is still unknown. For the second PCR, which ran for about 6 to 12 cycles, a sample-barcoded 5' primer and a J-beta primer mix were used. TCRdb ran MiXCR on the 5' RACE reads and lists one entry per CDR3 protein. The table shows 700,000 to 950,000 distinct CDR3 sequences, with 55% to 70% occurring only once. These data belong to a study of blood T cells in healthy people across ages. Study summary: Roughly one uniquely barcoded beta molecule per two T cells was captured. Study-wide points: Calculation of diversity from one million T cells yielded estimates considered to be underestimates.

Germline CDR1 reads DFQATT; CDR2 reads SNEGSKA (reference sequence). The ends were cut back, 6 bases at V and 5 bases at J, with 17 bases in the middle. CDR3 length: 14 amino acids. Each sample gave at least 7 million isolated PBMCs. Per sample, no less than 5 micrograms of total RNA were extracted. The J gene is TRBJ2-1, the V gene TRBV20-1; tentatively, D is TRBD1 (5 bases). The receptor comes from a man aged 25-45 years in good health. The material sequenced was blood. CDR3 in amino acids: CSAPHLGANNEQFF. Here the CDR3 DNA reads TGCAGTGCACCCCATCTAGGGGCTAACAATGAGCAGTTCTTC.